The 14 T cell receptor beta chains presented below share a single source sample, sequenced in a study of identifying expanded T cells in peripheral blood. Using immunoSEQ multiplex PCR, the repertoire was profiled, and TCRdb retains in-frame clones only, with some absent. The table records some 90,000 clones, 86% of them present only once. Sequenced material: blood. These receptors were obtained from a person aged 18-69 years in good health.

The chain links TRBV11-2 to TRBJ2-1; D is perhaps TRBD1 or TRBD2 (6 bases each). CDR1 and CDR2 from the germline V gene are SGHAT and FQNNGV. The length of the CDR3 is 11 residues. The ends were cut back, 3 bases at V and 12 bases at J, with 9 bases in the middle. The CDR3, as DNA: TGTGCCAGCAGCTTTCGGGGGCGGCAGTTCTTC. It encodes CASSFRGRQFF.

The chain combines TRBV9 with TRBJ1-4; TRBD1 is a possible D gene (5 bases). CDR3 length equals 14 residues. The germline V and J ends were trimmed by 2 bases and 8 bases, with 13 bases remaining between them. From germline, CDR1 is SGDLS and CDR2 YYNGEE. CDR3 DNA: TGTGCCAGCAGCGTGGGACCGACCGAAGAAAAACTGTTTTTT. Translating it yields CASSVGPTEEKLFF.

This clone was counted once. V usage is TRBV7-9 and J usage is TRBJ2-1; no firm D call. Germline assignment: CDR1 SEHNR and CDR2 FQNEAQ (reference sequence). CDR3 size: 15 residues. V lost 5 bases, J lost 7 bases, and 18 bases lay in between. In nucleotides, the CDR3 is TGTGCCAGCAGCCCGTACGGGCCCCAGGCTAATGAGCAGTTCTTC. This codes for CASSPYGPQANEQFF.

The V and J genes are TRBV18 and TRBJ1-5, with D unresolved. V lost 2 bases to trimming and J lost 5 bases, with 4 bases between them. CDR3 length: 12 amino acids. CDR1 and CDR2 (germline): KGHSH, LQKENI. DNA for the CDR3: TGTGCCAGCTCACCAGGGGATCAGCCCCAGCATTTT. Its protein is CASSPGDQPQHF.

The chain is built from TRBV5-1 and TRBJ2-5; the match to TRBD2 covers 7 bases. Trimming removed 1 base from V and 4 bases from J; junction bases left unmatched: 7. Germline V gene sequence: CDR1 SGHRS, CDR2 YFSETQ. The CDR3 is 15 amino acids. DNA for the CDR3: TGCGCCAGCAGCTTGTTGGGGACTACAGGAGAGACCCAGTACTTC. It is translated as CASSLLGTTGETQYF.

The J gene is TRBJ1-6, the V gene TRBV19; possible D gene TRBD1, 6 bases. Per germline, CDR1 LNHDA and CDR2 SQIVND (reference sequence). This CDR3 is 14 amino acids long. V shed 3 bases and J shed 7 bases, with 10 bases lying between them. The CDR3 is CASSIKQGNSPLHF. CDR3 bases: TGTGCCAGTAGTATTAAGCAGGGGAATTCACCCCTCCACTTT.

The V gene is TRBV18, the J gene TRBJ1-1, with D possibly TRBD1 on 5 matching bases. Germline V gives CDR1 KGHSH, CDR2 LQKENI. The CDR3 runs 16 residues. V dropped 2 bases and J dropped 3 bases, with 16 bases sitting between them. The CDR3 sequence: CASSPTMPGPYTEAFF. Written as DNA, the CDR3 is TGTGCCAGCTCACCAACTATGCCAGGGCCGTACACTGAAGCTTTCTTT.

The CDR3 protein is CASSPDRGRIGYTF. The CDR3 DNA sequence: TGCGCCAGCAGCCCGGACAGGGGGAGGATTGGCTACACCTTC. This sequence joins TRBV4-3 and TRBJ1-2, with TRBD1 identical over 10 bases. CDR3 size: 14 residues. Germline loops: CDR1 LGHNA, CDR2 YSLEER. V shed 4 bases, J shed 7 bases, and the junction held 6 bases outside the gene matches.

This chain joins TRBV7-6 and TRBJ1-1; the D gene is possibly TRBD1 (6 bases). Trimming took 3 bases from V and 0 from J, leaving 11 bases between them. Germline V gives CDR1 SGHVS, CDR2 FNYEAQ. The length of the CDR3 is 15 residues. DNA for the CDR3: TGTGCCAGCAGCTTGAGTCAGGGGATGAACACTGAAGCTTTCTTT. Its translation: CASSLSQGMNTEAFF.

The chain links TRBV5-4 to TRBJ2-3; TRBD1 or TRBD2 may be the D gene (5 bases each). The V end lost 2 bases, the J end lost 0 bases, and 13 bases lay between the germline ends. Per germline, CDR1 SGHNT and CDR2 YYREEE (reference sequence). The CDR3 spans 16 residues. DNA for the CDR3: TGTGCCAGCAGCTTTGCCCTCGGGGCTAGCACAGATACGCAGTATTTT. Translation gives CASSFALGASTDTQYF.

The rearrangement joins TRBV5-4 to TRBJ2-1; no definite D call. Germline CDR1 is SGHNT and CDR2 is YYREEE (reference sequence). V was trimmed by 3 bases and J by 8 bases, leaving 12 bases between them. CDR3 length: 13 amino acids. The CDR3 DNA sequence: TGTGCCAGCAGCTCCCGGGCTGGCGATGAGCAGTTCTTC. Translating gives CASSSRAGDEQFF.

The chain links TRBV9 to TRBJ1-3; 7 bases are a match to TRBD1. The germline V gene encodes CDR1 SGDLS and CDR2 YYNGEE. The CDR3 extends over 15 amino acids. J lost 3 bases, V lost 3 bases, and 6 bases had no gene match. DNA for the CDR3: TGTGCCAGCAGCGCACAGACAGGGTATGGAAACACCATATATTTT. Its protein product is CASSAQTGYGNTIYF. Full variable domain (rest looked up from reference TRBV9 and TRBJ1-3): DSGVTQTPKHLITATGQRVTLRCSPRSGDLSVYWYQQSLDQGLQFLIQYYNGEERAKGNILERFSAQQFPDLHSELNLSSLELGDSALYFCASSAQTGYGNTIYFGEGSWLTVV.

The V and J genes are TRBV9 and TRBJ2-3, with no clear D. V was cut by 0 bases and J by 0 bases, with 11 bases left in between. Germline V gene sequence: CDR1 SGDLS, CDR2 YYNGEE. The CDR3 is made up of 16 amino acids. In DNA, the CDR3 is TGTGCCAGCAGCGTAGAAGTAGTTCCTAGCACAGATACGCAGTATTTT. Translated, it gives CASSVEVVPSTDTQYF.

CDR3 sequence: CASRDSSYEQYF. The CDR3 nucleotides are TGCGCCAGCAGGGACAGCTCCTACGAGCAGTACTTC. The chain combines TRBV10-2 with TRBJ2-7; maybe TRBD1 (6 bases). With 6 bases removed from V and 0 bases from J, the gap between germline ends came to 6 bases. Per the germline V gene, CDR1 is WSHSY and CDR2 is SAAADI. The CDR3 loop spans 12 amino acids.